The clone carrying this T cell receptor (beta chain) was recorded a few times. The CDR3 consists of 16 residues. Trimming pared 4 bases from V and 7 bases from J, leaving 22 bases between. From germline, CDR1 is LGHDT and CDR2 YNNKEL (reference sequence). These data come from a study of blood T cell repertoires in COVID-19. Assay used: immunoSEQ multiplex PCR; TCRdb lists only in-frame clones, some missing. Among roughly 140,000 clones listed, approximately 81% were seen once. Material for sequencing was peripheral blood. This TCR came from a human donor in a cohort sampled during active COVID-19. The chain combines TRBV3-1 (or the pseudogene TRBV3-2) with TRBJ1-2; possible D gene TRBD1, 5 bases. The CDR3 nucleotides read TGTGCCAGCAGCCTTCAACCAACGGGGGTTGGAGGTGGCTACACCTTC. This gives the protein CASSLQPTGVGGGYTF.